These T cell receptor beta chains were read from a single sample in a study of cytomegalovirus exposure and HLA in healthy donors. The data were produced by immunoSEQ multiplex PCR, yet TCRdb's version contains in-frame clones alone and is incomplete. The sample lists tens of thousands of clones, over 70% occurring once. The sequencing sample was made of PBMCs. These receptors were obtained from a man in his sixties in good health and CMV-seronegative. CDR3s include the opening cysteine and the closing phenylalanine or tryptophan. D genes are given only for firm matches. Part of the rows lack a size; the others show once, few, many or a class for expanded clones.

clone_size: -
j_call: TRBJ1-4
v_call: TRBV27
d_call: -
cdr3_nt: TGTGCCAGCAGCCGAGTCCCGCCAGGGACAACTAATGAAAAACTGTTTTTT
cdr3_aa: CASSRVPPGTTNEKLFF

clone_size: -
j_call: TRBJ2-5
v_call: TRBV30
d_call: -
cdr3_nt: TGTGCCTGGAGCCCCGACTGGGACCAAGAGACCCAGTACTTC
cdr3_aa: CAWSPDWDQETQYF

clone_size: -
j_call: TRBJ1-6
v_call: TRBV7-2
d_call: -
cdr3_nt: TGTGCCAGCAGCTATGGCGTACAGGGTTATAATTCACCCCTCCACTTT
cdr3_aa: CASSYGVQGYNSPLHF

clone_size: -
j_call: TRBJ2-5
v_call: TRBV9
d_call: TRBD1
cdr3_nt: TGTGCCAGCAGCGTAGGGACAGGGGGCCACGAGACCCAGTACTTC
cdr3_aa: CASSVGTGGHETQYF

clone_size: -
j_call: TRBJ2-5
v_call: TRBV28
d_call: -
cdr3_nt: TGTGCCAGCAGTTTCCCGGGAAGGTTGGAGACCCAGTACTTC
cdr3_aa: CASSFPGRLETQYF

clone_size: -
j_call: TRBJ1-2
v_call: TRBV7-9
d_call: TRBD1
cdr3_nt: TGTTCCAGCAGTCTCACCGACAGGGGATTATATGGCTACACCTTC
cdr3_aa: CSSSLTDRGLYGYTF

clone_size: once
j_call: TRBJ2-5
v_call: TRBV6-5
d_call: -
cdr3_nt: TGTGCCAGCAGTGAGACTATTTGGGAGACCCAGTACTTC
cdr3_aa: CASSETIWETQYF

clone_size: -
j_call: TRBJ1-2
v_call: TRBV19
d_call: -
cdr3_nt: TGTGCCAGTAACCAGGACAGCACCAACTATGGCTACACCTTC
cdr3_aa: CASNQDSTNYGYTF

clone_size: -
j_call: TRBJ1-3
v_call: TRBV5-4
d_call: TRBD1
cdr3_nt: TGTGCCAGCAGTTTGACAGGGTCTGGAAACACCATATATTTT
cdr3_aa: CASSLTGSGNTIYF

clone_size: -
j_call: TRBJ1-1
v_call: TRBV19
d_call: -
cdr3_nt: TGTGCCAGTAGTATGGGGGGACCGGGACTGAACACTGAAGCTTTCTTT
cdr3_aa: CASSMGGPGLNTEAFF

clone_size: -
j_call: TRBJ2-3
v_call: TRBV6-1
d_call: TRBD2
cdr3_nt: TGTGCCAGCAGTGAAGCCCCAGCGGGAGGAGGGGCAGATACGCAGTATTTT
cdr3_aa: CASSEAPAGGGADTQYF

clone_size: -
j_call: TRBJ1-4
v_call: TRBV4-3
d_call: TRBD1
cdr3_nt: TGCGCCAGCAGCCGAGGATATCCGGGACAGGGTAATGAAAAACTGTTTTTT
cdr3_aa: CASSRGYPGQGNEKLFF

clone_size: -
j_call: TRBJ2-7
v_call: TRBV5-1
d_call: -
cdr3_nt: TGCGCCAGCAGCCAGGACTCCTATTACGAGCAGTACTTC
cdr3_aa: CASSQDSYYEQYF

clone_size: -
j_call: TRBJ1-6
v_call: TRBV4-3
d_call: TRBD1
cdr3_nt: TGCGCCAGCAGCGAAAGGACAGGTGGTAATTCACCCCTCCACTTT
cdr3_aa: CASSERTGGNSPLHF

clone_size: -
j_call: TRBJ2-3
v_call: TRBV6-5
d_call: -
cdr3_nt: TGTGCCAGCAGTGGGGGACACCGATCCACAGATACGCAGTATTTT
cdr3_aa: CASSGGHRSTDTQYF

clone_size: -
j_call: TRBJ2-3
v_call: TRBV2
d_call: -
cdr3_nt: TGTGCCAGCAGTGAAGGAACGAGGGATACGCAGTATTTT
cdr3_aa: CASSEGTRDTQYF

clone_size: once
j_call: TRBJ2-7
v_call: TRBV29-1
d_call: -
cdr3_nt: TGCAGCGTTGGGACAGACTACGAGCAGTACTTC
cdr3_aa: CSVGTDYEQYF

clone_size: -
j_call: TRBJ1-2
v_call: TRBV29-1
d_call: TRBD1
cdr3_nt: TGCAGCGTTGGACAGGGGGCATATGGCTACACCTTC
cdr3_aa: CSVGQGAYGYTF

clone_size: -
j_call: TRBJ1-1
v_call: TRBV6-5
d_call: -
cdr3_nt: TGTGCCAGCAGTGAAGTCGGCAGGCGTGAAGCTTTCTTT
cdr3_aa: CASSEVGRREAFF

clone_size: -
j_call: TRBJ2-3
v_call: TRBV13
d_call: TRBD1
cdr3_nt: TGTGCCAGCAGCTCGTCACTCAGGGGGCAGGTAGATACGCAGTATTTT
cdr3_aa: CASSSSLRGQVDTQYF

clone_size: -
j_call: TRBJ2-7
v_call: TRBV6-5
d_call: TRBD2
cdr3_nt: TGTGCCAGCAGTTACACAAGGGCTAGCGGGTCCTACGAGCAGTACTTC
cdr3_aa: CASSYTRASGSYEQYF

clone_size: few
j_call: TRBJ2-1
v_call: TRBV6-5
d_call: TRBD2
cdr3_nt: TGTGCCAGCAGTTACATAAGCGGGGGGGCAGGTCGGGAGCAGTTCTTC
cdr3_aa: CASSYISGGAGREQFF

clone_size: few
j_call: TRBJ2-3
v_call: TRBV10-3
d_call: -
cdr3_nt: TGTGCCATCAAAGACAGACCCGATGGGGCAGATACGCAGTATTTT
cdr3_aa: CAIKDRPDGADTQYF

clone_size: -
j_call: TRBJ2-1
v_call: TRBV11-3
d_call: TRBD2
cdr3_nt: TGTGCCAGCAGCTCCGGTGGGGCTAGCGGGAGTGTTTACAATGAGCAGTTCTTC
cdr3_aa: CASSSGGASGSVYNEQFF

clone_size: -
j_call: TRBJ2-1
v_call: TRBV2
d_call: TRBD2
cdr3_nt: TGTGCCAGCAGTGAAAGGGAGGGCAGTGAGCAGTTCTTC
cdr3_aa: CASSEREGSEQFF

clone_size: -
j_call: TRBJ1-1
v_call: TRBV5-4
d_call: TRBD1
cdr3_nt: TGTGCCAGCAGCATTCGACAGGGGGCAGCTGAAGCTTTCTTT
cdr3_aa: CASSIRQGAAEAFF

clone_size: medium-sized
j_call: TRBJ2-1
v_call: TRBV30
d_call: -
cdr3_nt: TGTGCCTGGAGTGTAGGGGCGAGCTCCTACAATGAGCAGTTCTTC
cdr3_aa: CAWSVGASSYNEQFF

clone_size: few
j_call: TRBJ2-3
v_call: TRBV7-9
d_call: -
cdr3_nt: TGTGCCAGCAACTGGGGGGGCCGGTGGGGCACAGATACGCAGTATTTT
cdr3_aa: CASNWGGRWGTDTQYF

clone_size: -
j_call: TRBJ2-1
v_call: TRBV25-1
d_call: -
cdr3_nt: TGTGCCAGCAGTGAGCCGGACAGCGATGAGCAGTTCTTC
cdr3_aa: CASSEPDSDEQFF

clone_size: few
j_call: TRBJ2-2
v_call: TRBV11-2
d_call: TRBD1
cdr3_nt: TGTGCCAGCAGTCGGACAGGGGACGGGCGCACCGGGGAGCTGTTTTTT
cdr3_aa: CASSRTGDGRTGELFF

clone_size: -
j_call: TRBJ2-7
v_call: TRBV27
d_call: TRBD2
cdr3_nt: TGTGCCAGCAGTCCTACAGTGACTAGCGACCACGAGCGGTACTTC
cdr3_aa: CASSPTVTSDHERYF

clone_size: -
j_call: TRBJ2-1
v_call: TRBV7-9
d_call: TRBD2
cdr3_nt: TGTGCCAGCAGCTGGGGACTAGCCGACAATGAGCAGTTCTTC
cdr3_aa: CASSWGLADNEQFF

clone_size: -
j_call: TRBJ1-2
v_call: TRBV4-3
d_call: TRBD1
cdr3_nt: TGCGCCAGCAGCCAAGATAGGGGGCGACTGGTTCGAGGCTACACCTTC
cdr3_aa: CASSQDRGRLVRGYTF

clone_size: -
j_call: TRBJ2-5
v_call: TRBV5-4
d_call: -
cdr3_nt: TGTGCCAGCAGCCTCCCGGAGGGCCAAGAGACCCAGTACTTC
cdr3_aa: CASSLPEGQETQYF

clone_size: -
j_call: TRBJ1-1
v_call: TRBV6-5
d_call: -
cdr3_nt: TGTGCCAGCAGTTACTCTCGGGGAGGCGCTGAAGCTTTCTTT
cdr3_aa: CASSYSRGGAEAFF

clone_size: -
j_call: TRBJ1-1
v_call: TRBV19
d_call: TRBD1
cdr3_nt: TGTGCCAGTATGGGACAGAGCGCTGAAGCTTTCTTT
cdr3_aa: CASMGQSAEAFF

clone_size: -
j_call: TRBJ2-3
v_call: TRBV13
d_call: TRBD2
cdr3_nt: TGTGCCAGCAGCTTACTAGCGGGAAGACGCACAGATACGCAGTATTTT
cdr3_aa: CASSLLAGRRTDTQYF

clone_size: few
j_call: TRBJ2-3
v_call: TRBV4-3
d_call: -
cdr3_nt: TGCGCCAGCAGCCAAGCAGGCTCGCTGGGCACAGATACGCAGTATTTT
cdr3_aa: CASSQAGSLGTDTQYF

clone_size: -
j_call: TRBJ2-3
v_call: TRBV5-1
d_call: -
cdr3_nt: TGCGCCAGCAGTTTGGTAGTACTAGCAGGCACAGATACGCAGTATTTT
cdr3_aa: CASSLVVLAGTDTQYF

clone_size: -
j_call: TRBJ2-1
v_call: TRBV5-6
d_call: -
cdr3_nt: TGTGCCAGCAGCTCGCGGGCTACTCCCTACAATGAGCAGTTCTTC
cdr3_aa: CASSSRATPYNEQFF

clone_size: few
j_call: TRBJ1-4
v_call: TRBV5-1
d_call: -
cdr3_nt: TGCGCCAGCAGCCTCAGTACAACTAATGAAAAACTGTTTTTT
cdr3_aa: CASSLSTTNEKLFF